The clone carrying this T cell receptor (beta chain) was counted only a few times. What it binds is unknown. This sample is drawn from a study of early T cells in non-severe SARS-CoV-2 infection. About the study: Sequencing used unsorted whole-blood bulk RNA, so chains lack pairing.

The trim removed 3 bases at V and 9 bases at J, leaving 6 bases unmatched. This CDR3 has 13 residues. Germline lookup yields CDR1 SQVTM and CDR2 ANQGSEA. Study-wide results and caveats: A preference for anti-spike CD8 responses marked VDJdb matching, which missed private and CD4 specificities.

Unique molecular identifiers were attached to individual cDNA molecules. TCRdb itself ran the 5' RACE reads through MiXCR, one entry per CDR3 protein. The table records some 96,000 distinct CDR3 sequences, roughly an eighth of them present only once. The sample consisted of whole blood. V usage is TRBV29-1 and J usage is TRBJ2-1, with 9 bases identical to TRBD2. The source is an adult who was a healthcare worker with PCR-confirmed SARS-CoV-2 infection or an uninfected control (not recorded which). Here the CDR3 DNA reads TGCAGCGTTGACCTGCTAGCGGGGAGTGAGCAGTTCTTC. This sequence encodes CSVDLLAGSEQFF.